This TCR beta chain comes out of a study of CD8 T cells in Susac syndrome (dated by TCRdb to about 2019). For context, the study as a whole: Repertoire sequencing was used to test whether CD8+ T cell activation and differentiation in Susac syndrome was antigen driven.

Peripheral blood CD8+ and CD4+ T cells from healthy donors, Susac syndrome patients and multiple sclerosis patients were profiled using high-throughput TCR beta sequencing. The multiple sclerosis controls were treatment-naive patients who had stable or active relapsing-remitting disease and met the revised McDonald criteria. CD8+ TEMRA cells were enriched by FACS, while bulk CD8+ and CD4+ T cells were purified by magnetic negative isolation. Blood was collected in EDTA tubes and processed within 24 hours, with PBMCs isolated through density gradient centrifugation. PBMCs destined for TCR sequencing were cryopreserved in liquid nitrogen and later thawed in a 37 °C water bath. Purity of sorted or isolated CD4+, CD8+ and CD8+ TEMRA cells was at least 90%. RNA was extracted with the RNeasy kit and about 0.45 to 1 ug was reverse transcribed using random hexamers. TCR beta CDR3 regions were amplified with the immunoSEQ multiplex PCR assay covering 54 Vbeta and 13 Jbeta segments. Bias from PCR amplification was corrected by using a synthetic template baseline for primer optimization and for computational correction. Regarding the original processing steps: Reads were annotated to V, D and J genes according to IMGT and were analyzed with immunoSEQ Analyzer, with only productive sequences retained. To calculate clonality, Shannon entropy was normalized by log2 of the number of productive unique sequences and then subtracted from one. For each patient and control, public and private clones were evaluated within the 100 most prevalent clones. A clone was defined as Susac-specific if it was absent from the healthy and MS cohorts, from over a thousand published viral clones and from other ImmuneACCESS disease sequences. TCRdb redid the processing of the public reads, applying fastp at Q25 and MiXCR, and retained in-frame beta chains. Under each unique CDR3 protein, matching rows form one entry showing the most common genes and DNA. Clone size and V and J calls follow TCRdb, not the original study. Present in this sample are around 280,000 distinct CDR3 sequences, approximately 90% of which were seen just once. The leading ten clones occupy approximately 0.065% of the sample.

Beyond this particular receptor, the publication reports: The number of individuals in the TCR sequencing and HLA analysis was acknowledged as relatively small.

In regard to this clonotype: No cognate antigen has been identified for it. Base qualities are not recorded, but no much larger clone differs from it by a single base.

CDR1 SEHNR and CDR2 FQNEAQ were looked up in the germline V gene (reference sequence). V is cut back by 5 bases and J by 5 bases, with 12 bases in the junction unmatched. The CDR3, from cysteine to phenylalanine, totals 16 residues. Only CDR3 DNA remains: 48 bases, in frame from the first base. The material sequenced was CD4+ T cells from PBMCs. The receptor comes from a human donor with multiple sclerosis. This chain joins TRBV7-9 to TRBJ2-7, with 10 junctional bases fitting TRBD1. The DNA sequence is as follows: TGTGCCAGCAGCACCCAAGACAGGGGGCGTCCCGACGAGCAGTACTTC. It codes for CASSTQDRGRPDEQYF.